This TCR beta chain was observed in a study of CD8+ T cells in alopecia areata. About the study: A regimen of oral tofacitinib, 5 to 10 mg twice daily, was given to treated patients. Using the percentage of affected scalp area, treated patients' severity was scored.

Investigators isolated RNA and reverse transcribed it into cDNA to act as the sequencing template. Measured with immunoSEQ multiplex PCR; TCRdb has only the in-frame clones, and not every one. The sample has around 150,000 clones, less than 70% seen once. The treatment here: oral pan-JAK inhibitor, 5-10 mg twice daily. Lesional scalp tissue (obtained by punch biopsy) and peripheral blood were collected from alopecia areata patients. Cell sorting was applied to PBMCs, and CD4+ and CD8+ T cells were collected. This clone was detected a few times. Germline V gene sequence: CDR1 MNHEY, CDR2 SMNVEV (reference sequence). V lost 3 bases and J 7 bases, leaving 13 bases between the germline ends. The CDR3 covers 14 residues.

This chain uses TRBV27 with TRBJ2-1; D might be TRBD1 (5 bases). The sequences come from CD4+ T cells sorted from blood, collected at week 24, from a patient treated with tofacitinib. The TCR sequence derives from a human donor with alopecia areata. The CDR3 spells CASSFQGKGNEQFF. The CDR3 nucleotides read TGTGCCAGCAGTTTCCAGGGAAAAGGTAATGAGCAGTTCTTC.